Reported below is one T cell receptor beta chain. Its antigen is undetermined. Germline V gives CDR1 SGHKS, CDR2 YYEKEE (reference sequence). The V and J ends lost 3 bases and 4 bases respectively, with 10 bases between them. The CDR3 spans 13 residues. The sample originates from a study of immune evolution from preneoplasia to lung adenocarcinoma. Clones were read by immunoSEQ multiplex PCR, and TCRdb kept only the in-frame ones, dropping some. The top ten hold 2% to 2.5% of the sample, which has more than 4,000 clones, 88% seen once. Study results and limitations: From normal lung to invasive adenocarcinoma, top clone frequencies appeared to decrease.

The receptor was derived from a person between 65 and 79 years old with lung adenocarcinoma. The genes are TRBV5-5 and TRBJ2-5, with a tentative D call TRBD1 (5 bases). Sequenced material: FFPE atypical adenomatous hyperplasia tissue from the lung. As to subset: atypical adenomatous hyperplasia (AAH), lung preneoplasia. This chain's CDR3 is CASSSDTPETQYF. Written as DNA, the CDR3 is TGTGCCAGCAGCTCGGACACCCCAGAGACCCAGTACTTC.